The 2 T cell receptor beta chains reported below all come from one sample, sequenced in a study of T cell responses to AZD1222 COVID-19 vaccine. Repertoires were generated with immunoSEQ multiplex PCR, while TCRdb's copy carries only in-frame clones and drops some. The table shows 70,000 to 95,000 clones, with roughly nine tenths occurring only once. This specimen consisted of peripheral blood, obtained on day 0 of MenACWY control vaccination. These receptors were taken from an adult in good health.

J is TRBJ1-3 and V is TRBV23-1, with a tentative D call TRBD1 (5 bases). TRBV23-1 is annotated as an ORF whose role is uncertain. The CDR3 length is 17 residues. V shed 8 bases and J shed 2 bases, with 22 bases lying between them. CDR3 in amino acids: CASGGVSLLGAGNTIYF. Written as DNA, the CDR3 is TGCGCCAGCGGAGGGGTCTCACTCTTAGGGGCTGGAAACACCATATATTTT.

The chain uses TRBV14 and TRBJ1-1; D gene unclear. With 0 bases removed from V and 0 bases from J, the gap between germline ends came to 8 bases. Germline V lookup: CDR1 SGHDN, CDR2 FVKESK. The CDR3 has 15 amino acids. The DNA of the CDR3 is TGTGCCAGCAGCCAAGAGTCAGGACTGAACACTGAAGCTTTCTTT. Residues: CASSQESGLNTEAFF.